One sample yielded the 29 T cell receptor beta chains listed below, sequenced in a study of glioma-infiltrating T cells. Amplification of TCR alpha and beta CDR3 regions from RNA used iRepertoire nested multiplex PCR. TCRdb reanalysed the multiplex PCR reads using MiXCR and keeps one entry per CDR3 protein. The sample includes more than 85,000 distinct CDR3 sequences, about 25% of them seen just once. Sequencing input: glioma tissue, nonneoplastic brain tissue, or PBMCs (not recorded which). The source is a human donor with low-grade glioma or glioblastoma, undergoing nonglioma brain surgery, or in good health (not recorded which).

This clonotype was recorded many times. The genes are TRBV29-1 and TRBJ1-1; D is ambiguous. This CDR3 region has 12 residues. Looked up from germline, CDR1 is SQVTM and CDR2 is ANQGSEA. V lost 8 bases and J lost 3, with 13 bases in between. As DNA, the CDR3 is TGCAGCCCCGGCGGCGGGGACACTGAAGCTTTCTTT. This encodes CSPGGGDTEAFF.

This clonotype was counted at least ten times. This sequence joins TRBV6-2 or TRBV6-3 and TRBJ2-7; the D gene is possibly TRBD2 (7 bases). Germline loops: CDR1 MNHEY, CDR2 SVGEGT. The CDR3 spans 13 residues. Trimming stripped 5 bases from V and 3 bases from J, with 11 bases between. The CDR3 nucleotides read TGTGCCAGCAGTAGCGGGGACAACTACGAGCAGTACTTC. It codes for CASSSGDNYEQYF.

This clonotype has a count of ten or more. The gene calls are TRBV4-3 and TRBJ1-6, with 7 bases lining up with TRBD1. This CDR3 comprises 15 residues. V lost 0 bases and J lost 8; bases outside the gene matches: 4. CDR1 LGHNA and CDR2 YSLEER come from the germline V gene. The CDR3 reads CASSQDYRGDSPLHF. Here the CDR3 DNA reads TGCGCCAGCAGCCAAGACTACAGGGGTGATTCACCCCTCCACTTT.

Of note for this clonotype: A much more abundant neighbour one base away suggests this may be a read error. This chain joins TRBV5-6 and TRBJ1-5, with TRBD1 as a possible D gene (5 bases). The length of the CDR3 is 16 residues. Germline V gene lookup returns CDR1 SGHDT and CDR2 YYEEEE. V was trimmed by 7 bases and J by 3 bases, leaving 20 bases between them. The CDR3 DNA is TGTGCCAGCGCCCTTTGGGGGGAGCCTGACAATCAGCCCCAGCATTTT. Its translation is CASALWGEPDNQPQHF.

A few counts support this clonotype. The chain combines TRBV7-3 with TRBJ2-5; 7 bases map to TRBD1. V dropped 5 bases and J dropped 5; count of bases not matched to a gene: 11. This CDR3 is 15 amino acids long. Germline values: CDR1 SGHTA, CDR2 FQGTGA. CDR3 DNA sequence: TGTGCCAGCAGCCAGACGACAGGGAATAGCGAGACCCAGTACTTC. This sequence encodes CASSQTTGNSETQYF.

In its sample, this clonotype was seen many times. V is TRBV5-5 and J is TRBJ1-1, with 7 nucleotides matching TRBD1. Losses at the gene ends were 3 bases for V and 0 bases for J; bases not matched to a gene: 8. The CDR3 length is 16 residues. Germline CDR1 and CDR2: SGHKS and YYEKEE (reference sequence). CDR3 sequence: CASSYEPGTVNTEAFF. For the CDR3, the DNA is TGTGCCAGCAGCTACGAACCCGGGACAGTGAACACTGAAGCTTTCTTT. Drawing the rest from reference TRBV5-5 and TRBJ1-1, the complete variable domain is DAGVTQSPTHLIKTRGQQVTLRCSPISGHKSVSWYQQVLGQGPQFIFQYYEKEERGRGNFPDRFSARQFPNYSSELNVNALLLGDSALYLCASSYEPGTVNTEAFFGQGTRLTVV.

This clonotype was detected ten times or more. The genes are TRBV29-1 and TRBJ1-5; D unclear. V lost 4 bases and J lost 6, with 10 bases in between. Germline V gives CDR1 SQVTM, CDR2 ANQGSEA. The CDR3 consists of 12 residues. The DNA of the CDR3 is TGCAGCGTTGCAGGTTATGGTCAGCCCCAGCATTTT. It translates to CSVAGYGQPQHF.

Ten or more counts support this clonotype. For the CDR3, the DNA is TGTGCCAGCCGGGACAGGAGCTCCTACGAGCAGTACTTC. Translated, it gives CASRDRSSYEQYF. V and J are TRBV6-2 or TRBV6-3 and TRBJ2-7, with 8 bases aligning to TRBD1. The trim removed 8 bases at V and 0 bases at J, leaving 3 bases unmatched. The CDR3 loop spans 13 amino acids. CDR1 and CDR2 (germline): MNHEY, SVGEGT.

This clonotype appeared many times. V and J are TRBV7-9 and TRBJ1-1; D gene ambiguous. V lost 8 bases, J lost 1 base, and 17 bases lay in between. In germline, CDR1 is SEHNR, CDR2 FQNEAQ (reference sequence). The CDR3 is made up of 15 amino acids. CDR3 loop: CASGYSTPPNTEAFF. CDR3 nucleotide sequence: TGTGCCAGCGGGTACTCTACACCGCCGAACACTGAAGCTTTCTTT.

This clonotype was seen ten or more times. The CDR3 DNA sequence: TGTGCCAGCAGCTTGGAGTTGGGGCGCGGGGATGGCTACACCTTC. Protein sequence: CASSLELGRGDGYTF. The gene calls are TRBV5-4 and TRBJ1-2, with a tentative D call TRBD1 (5 bases). Trimming removed 0 bases at V and 6 bases at J, with 15 bases between. The CDR3 extends over 15 amino acids. Per germline, CDR1 SGHNT and CDR2 YYREEE (reference sequence).

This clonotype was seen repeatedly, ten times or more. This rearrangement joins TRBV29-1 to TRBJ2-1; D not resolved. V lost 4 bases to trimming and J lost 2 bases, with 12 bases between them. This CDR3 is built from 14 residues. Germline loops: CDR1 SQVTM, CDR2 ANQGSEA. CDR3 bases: TGCAGCGTTGGGCGCGGCCTTACCTACAATGAGCAGTTCTTC. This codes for CSVGRGLTYNEQFF.

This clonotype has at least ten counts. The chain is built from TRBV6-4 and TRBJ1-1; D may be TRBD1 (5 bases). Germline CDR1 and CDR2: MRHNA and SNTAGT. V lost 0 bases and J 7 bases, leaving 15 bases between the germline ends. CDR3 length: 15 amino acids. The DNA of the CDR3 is TGTGCCAGCAGTGACTCGTCTCGGGGACGCGGTGAAGCTTTCTTT. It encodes CASSDSSRGRGEAFF.

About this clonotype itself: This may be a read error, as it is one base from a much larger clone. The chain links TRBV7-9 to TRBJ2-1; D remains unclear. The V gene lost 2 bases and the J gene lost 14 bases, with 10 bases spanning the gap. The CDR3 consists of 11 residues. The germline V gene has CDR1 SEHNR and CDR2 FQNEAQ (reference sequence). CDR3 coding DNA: TGTGCCAGCAGCTTATTCACAGAGGAGTTCTTC. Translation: CASSLFTEEFF. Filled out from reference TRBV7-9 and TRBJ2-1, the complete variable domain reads DTGVSQNPRHKITKRGQNVTFRCDPISEHNRLYWYRQTLGQGPEFLTYFQNEAQLEKSRLLSDRFSAERPKGSFSTLEIQRTEQGDSAMYLCASSLFTEEFFGPGTRLTVL.

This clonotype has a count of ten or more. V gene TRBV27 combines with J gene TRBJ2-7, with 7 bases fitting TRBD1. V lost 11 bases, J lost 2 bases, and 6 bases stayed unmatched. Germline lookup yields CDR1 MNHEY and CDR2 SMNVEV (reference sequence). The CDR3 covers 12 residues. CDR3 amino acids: CAVRGTAYEQYF. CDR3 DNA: TGTGCCGTTCGAGGGACAGCCTACGAGCAGTACTTC.

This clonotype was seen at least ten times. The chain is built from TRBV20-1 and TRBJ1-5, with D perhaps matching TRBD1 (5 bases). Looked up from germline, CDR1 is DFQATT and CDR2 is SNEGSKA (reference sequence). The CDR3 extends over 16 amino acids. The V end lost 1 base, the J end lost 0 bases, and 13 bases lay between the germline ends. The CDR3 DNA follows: TGCAGTGCTAGAGTGGAGGGACGTTATAGCAATCAGCCCCAGCATTTT. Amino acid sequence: CSARVEGRYSNQPQHF.

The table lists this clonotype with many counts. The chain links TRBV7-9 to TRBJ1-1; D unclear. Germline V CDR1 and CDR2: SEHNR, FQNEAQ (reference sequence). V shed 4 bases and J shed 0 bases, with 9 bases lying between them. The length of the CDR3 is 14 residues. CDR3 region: CASSSGFVNTEAFF. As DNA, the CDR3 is TGTGCCAGCAGCTCGGGATTTGTGAACACTGAAGCTTTCTTT.

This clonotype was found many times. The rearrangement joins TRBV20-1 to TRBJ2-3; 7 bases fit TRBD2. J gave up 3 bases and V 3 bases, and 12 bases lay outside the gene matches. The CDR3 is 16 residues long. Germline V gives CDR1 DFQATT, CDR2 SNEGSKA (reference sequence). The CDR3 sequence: CSASLRAGTPTDTQYF. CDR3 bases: TGCAGTGCTAGCCTCCGAGCGGGGACGCCGACAGATACGCAGTATTTT.

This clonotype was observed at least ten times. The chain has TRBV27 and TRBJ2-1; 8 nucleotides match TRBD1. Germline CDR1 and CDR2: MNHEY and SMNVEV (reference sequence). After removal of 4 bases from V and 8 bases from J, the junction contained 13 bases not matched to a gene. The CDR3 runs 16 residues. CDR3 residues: CASSSPLNRGVHEQFF. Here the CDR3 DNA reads TGTGCCAGCAGTTCCCCCTTAAACAGGGGGGTTCATGAGCAGTTCTTC.

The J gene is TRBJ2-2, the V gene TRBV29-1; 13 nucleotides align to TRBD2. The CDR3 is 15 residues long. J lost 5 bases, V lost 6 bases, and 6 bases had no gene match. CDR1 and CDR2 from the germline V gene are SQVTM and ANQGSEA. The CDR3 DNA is TGCAGCGTGAGACTAGCGGGAGGTGGAACCGGGGAGCTGTTTTTT. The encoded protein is CSVRLAGGGTGELFF.

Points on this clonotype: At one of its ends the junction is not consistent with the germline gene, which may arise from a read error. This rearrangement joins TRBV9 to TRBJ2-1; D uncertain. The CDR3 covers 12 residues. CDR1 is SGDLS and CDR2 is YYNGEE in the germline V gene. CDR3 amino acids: CASSPRINEQFF. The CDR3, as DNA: TGTGCCAGCAGCCCCCGAATAAATGAACAGTTCTTC.

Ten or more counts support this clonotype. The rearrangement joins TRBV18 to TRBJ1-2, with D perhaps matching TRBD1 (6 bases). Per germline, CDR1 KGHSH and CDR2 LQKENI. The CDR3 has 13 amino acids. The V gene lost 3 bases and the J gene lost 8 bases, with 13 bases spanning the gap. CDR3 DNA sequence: TGTGCCAGCTCACCTGAACAGGGAGGCGGCTACACCTTC. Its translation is CASSPEQGGGYTF. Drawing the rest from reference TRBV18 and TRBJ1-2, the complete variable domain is NAGVMQNPRHLVRRRGQEARLRCSPMKGHSHVYWYRQLPEEGLKFMVYLQKENIIDESGMPKERFSAEFPKEGPSILRIQQVVRGDSAAYFCASSPEQGGGYTFGSGTRLTVV.

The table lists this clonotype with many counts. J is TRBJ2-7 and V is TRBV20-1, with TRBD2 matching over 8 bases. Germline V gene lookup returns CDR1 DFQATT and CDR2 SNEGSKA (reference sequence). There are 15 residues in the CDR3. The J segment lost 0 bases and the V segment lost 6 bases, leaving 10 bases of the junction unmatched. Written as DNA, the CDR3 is TGCAGTGCCACACCCGGGGGGGTTGGCTCCTACGAGCAGTACTTC. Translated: CSATPGGVGSYEQYF.

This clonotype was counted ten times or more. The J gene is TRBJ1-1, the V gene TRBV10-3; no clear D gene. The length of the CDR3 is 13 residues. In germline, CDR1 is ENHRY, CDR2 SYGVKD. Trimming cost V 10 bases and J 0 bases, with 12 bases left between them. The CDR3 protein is CATLDVLNTEAFF. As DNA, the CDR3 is TGTGCCACCTTGGACGTATTGAACACTGAAGCTTTCTTT.

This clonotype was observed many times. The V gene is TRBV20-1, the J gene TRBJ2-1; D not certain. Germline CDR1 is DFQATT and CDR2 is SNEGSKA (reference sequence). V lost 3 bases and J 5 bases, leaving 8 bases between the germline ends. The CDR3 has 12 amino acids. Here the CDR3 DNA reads TGCAGTGCTAGTAACAGCCACAATGAGCAGTTCTTC. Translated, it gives CSASNSHNEQFF.

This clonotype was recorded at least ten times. This CDR3 is CSASGPGYEQYF. CDR3 DNA sequence: TGCAGTGCTAGTGGACCAGGCTACGAGCAGTACTTC. V usage is TRBV20-1 and J usage is TRBJ2-7; D not resolved. Trimming left V 3 bases short and J 3 bases short, with 9 bases between. This CDR3 spans 12 amino acids. Germline CDR1 and CDR2: DFQATT and SNEGSKA (reference sequence).

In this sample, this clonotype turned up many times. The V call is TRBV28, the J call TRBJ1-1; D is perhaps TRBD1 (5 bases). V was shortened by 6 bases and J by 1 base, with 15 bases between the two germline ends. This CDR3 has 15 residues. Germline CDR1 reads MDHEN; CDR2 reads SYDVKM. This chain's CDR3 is CASSLLGDRNTEAFF. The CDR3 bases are TGTGCCAGCAGCCTCCTGGGGGACCGGAACACTGAAGCTTTCTTT.

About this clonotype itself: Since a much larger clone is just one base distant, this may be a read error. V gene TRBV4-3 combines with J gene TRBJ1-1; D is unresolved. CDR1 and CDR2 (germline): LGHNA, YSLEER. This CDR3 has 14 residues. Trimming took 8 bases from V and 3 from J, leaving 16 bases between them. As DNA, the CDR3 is TGCGCCAGCGGCCTCGGGAGGAGTGACACTGAAGCTTTCTTT. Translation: CASGLGRSDTEAFF.

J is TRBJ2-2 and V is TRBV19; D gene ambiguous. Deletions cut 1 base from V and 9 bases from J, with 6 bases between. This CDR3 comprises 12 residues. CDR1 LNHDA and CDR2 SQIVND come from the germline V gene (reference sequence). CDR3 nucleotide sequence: TGTGCCAGTAGTATAGGGTCCCGGGAGCTGTTTTTT. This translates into CASSIGSRELFF.

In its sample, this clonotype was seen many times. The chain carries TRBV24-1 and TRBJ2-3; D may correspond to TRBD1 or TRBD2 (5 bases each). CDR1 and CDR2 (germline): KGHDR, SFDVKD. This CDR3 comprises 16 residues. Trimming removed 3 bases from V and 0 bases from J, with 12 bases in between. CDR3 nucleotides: TGTGCCACCAGTGATCCCGAGGGACGCAGCACAGATACGCAGTATTTT. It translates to CATSDPEGRSTDTQYF.